The 20 T cell receptor beta chains given below trace back to one sample, sequenced in a study of T cell repertoires in cytomegalovirus infection. Their antigen targets remain unknown. Each CDR3 protein gets one entry after TCRdb re-called the reads with MiXCR. Here the sample spans approximately 910,000 distinct CDR3 sequences, around 32% being singletons. The sequences come from cultured CD8+ T cells from PBMCs, collected from culture after CMV antigen stimulation. The receptor set was obtained from a human donor in good health (CMV status not recorded). Some clones in this sample may be carry-over from other donors' samples.

This clonotype was recorded at least ten times. The CDR3 protein is CASSSTGGGGELFF. CDR3 nucleotides: TGTGCCAGCAGCTCAACAGGGGGCGGCGGGGAGCTGTTTTTT. The chain carries TRBV7-6 and TRBJ2-2, with TRBD1 matching over 9 bases. V lost 4 bases and J lost 7; bases outside the gene matches: 4. The CDR3 runs 14 residues. Per germline, CDR1 SGHVS and CDR2 FNYEAQ.

The chain carries TRBV24-1 and TRBJ1-2; perhaps TRBD1 as D (5 bases). This CDR3 is 13 amino acids long. Trimming cost V 5 bases and J 6 bases, with 12 bases left between them. The germline CDR1 and CDR2 sequences are KGHDR and SFDVKD. The chain's CDR3 is CATSASRADGYTF. The CDR3 DNA follows: TGTGCCACCAGTGCCAGCAGGGCCGATGGCTACACCTTC.

This chain links TRBV7-4 with TRBJ1-1, with 7 bases identical to TRBD1. After removal of 4 bases from V and 3 bases from J, the junction contained 5 bases not matched to a gene. This CDR3 spans 14 amino acids. CDR1 and CDR2 from the germline V gene are SGHVT and SQSDAQ. CDR3 loop: CASSSWDSYTEAFF. The CDR3 DNA is TGTGCCAGCAGCTCATGGGACAGCTACACTGAAGCTTTCTTT.

In nucleotides, the CDR3 is TGTGCCAGCAGCCGCCCGGAGGAAAAACTGTTTTTT. Protein: CASSRPEEKLFF. This chain connects TRBV7-9 to TRBJ1-4, with D hard to call. The length of the CDR3 is 12 residues. V lost 5 bases, J lost 8 bases, and 9 bases lay in between. Germline values: CDR1 SEHNR, CDR2 FQNEAQ (reference sequence).

This clonotype was seen many times. The rearrangement joins TRBV12-5 to TRBJ2-1, with TRBD1 matching over 7 bases. V lost 4 bases and J lost 5; bases outside the gene matches: 8. The germline CDR1 and CDR2 sequences are LGHNT and FRNRAP. This CDR3 spans 15 amino acids. The CDR3 DNA is TGTGCTAGTGGTTGGACAGGTTCGAGAAACAATGAGCAGTTCTTC. This encodes CASGWTGSRNNEQFF.

A few counts support this clonotype. The chain joins TRBV7-9 to TRBJ1-5; D remains unclear. The CDR3 has 16 amino acids. The germline CDR1 and CDR2 sequences are SEHNR and FQNEAQ (reference sequence). Trimming removed 0 bases at V and 11 bases at J, with 20 bases between. CDR3 sequence reads: CASSLAGGPSGFSQHF. Here the CDR3 DNA reads TGTGCCAGCAGCTTAGCGGGAGGGCCGAGCGGGTTTTCCCAGCATTTT.

This clonotype was counted ten times or more. The chain is built from TRBV7-2 and TRBJ1-4; D unresolved. The CDR3 has 16 amino acids. The germline gives CDR1 SGHTA, CDR2 FQGNSA. V was clipped by 4 bases and J by 1 base, with 13 bases between them. CDR3 DNA: TGTGCCAGCAGCTCGAGAACAGAGCTAACTAATGAAAAACTGTTTTTT. Encoded protein: CASSSRTELTNEKLFF. Variable domain in full (rest from reference TRBV7-2 and TRBJ1-4): GAGVSQSPSNKVTEKGKDVELRCDPISGHTALYWYRQSLGQGLEFLIYFQGNSAPDKSGLPSDRFSAERTGGSVSTLTIQRTQQEDSAVYLCASSSRTELTNEKLFFGSGTQLSVL.

The chain joins TRBV20-1 to TRBJ2-2; D is uncertain. Between the trimmed V and J ends, which lost 0 bases and 5 bases, there was a span of 7 bases. This CDR3 is 13 amino acids long. From germline, CDR1 is DFQATT and CDR2 SNEGSKA (reference sequence). CDR3 in DNA: TGCAGTGCTAGAGATTGGGCGACCGGGGAGCTGTTTTTT. It is translated as CSARDWATGELFF.

In this sample, this clonotype turned up a few times. The rearrangement joins TRBV12-5 to TRBJ2-7; D remains ambiguous. V shed 6 bases and J shed 6 bases, with 12 bases lying between them. Germline CDR1 is LGHNT and CDR2 is FRNRAP. CDR3 length equals 12 residues. CDR3 bases: TGTGCTAGTGGCTCACCCTCGGGCGAGCAGTACTTC. Encoded protein: CASGSPSGEQYF. The whole variable domain, remainder taken from reference TRBV12-5 and TRBJ2-7, is DARVTQTPRHKVTEMGQEVTMRCQPILGHNTVFWYRQTMMQGLELLAYFRNRAPLDDSGMPKDRFSAEMPDATLATLKIQPSEPRDSAVYFCASGSPSGEQYFGPGTRLTVT.

The chain carries TRBV14 and TRBJ2-1; no reliable D call. The CDR3 runs 13 residues. Germline V gene data show CDR1 as SGHDN and CDR2 as FVKESK. The V and J ends lost 5 bases and 3 bases respectively, with 8 bases between them. The CDR3 is CASSMRHYNEQFF. In DNA form, the CDR3 reads TGTGCCAGCAGCATGCGACACTACAATGAGCAGTTCTTC.

This clonotype occurred a few times. The chain combines TRBV4-1 with TRBJ2-7; 8 bases fit TRBD2. This CDR3 comprises 16 residues. CDR1 and CDR2 from the germline V gene are MGHRA and YSYEKL. V shed 1 base and J 3 bases; nucleotides not matched to a gene: 8. The chain's CDR3 is CASSQGELADIYEQYF. The DNA for the CDR3 is TGCGCCAGCAGCCAAGGCGAACTAGCGGACATCTACGAGCAGTACTTC.

This clonotype appeared a few times. The genes are TRBV6-5 and TRBJ2-1; D not certain. CDR1 MNHEY and CDR2 SVGAGI come from the germline V gene. The CDR3 runs 16 residues. The ends were cut back, 5 bases at V and 0 bases at J, with 14 bases in the middle. Here the CDR3 DNA reads TGTGCCAGCAGTAGGTTTGATTGGTCCTCCTACAATGAGCAGTTCTTC. This translates into CASSRFDWSSYNEQFF.

This clonotype was found a few times. V usage is TRBV9 and J usage is TRBJ1-4; TRBD1 matches at 7 bases. The CDR3 spans 15 residues. Trimming took 0 bases from V and 13 from J; bases not matched to a gene: 12. Germline CDR1 is SGDLS and CDR2 is YYNGEE. CDR3 nucleotides: TGTGCCAGCAGCGTAGGGCCAATCAACAGGGGCGGACTGTTTTTT. This translates into CASSVGPINRGGLFF.

This clonotype was found a few times. The chain carries TRBV15 and TRBJ1-4; the D gene is possibly TRBD1 (6 bases). This CDR3 contains 17 residues. The germline V gene encodes CDR1 LNHNV and CDR2 YYDKDF (reference sequence). Trimming took 0 bases from V and 4 from J, leaving 15 bases between them. CDR3 coding DNA: TGTGCCACCAGCAGAGAAAAATCTCAGGGGTTTAATGAAAAACTGTTTTTT. Protein sequence: CATSREKSQGFNEKLFF.

CDR3 coding DNA: TGTGCCATCAGCCCAGCCGGGACGAGCACCGGGGAGCTGTTTTTT. It is translated as CAISPAGTSTGELFF. This chain joins TRBV10-3 and TRBJ2-2; D might be TRBD1 or TRBD2, each matching 5 bases. The length of the CDR3 is 15 residues. Germline CDR1 reads ENHRY; CDR2 reads SYGVKD. Trimming stripped 6 bases from V and 4 bases from J, with 15 bases between.

This chain links TRBV27 with TRBJ2-2; D is undetermined. The CDR3 runs 13 residues. The germline V gene encodes CDR1 MNHEY and CDR2 SMNVEV (reference sequence). V lost 3 bases and J lost 7, with 9 bases in between. In DNA, the CDR3 is TGTGCCAGCAGTTTCCCCGGAATCGGGGAGCTGTTTTTT. Its protein is CASSFPGIGELFF.

The V gene is TRBV7-9, the J gene TRBJ1-1, with 8 bases identical to TRBD1. V dropped 2 bases and J dropped 0; count of bases not matched to a gene: 5. Germline CDR1 reads SEHNR; CDR2 reads FQNEAQ (reference sequence). This CDR3 has 16 residues. The DNA for the CDR3 is TGTGCCAGCAGCTTAAGAGACAGGGGTATGAACACTGAAGCTTTCTTT. It translates to CASSLRDRGMNTEAFF.

The chain is built from TRBV27 and TRBJ1-2, with D possibly matching TRBD1 (5 bases). The germline V gene encodes CDR1 MNHEY and CDR2 SMNVEV (reference sequence). The CDR3 consists of 14 residues. V was cut by 2 bases and J by 4 bases, with 11 bases left in between. The CDR3, as DNA: TGTGCCAGCAGTTTAGGCCCAGGGACCTATGGCTACACCTTC. It translates to CASSLGPGTYGYTF.

The chain links TRBV13 to TRBJ2-2, with 9 bases fitting TRBD1. Germline CDR1 reads PRHDT; CDR2 reads FYEKMQ (reference sequence). CDR3 length: 16 residues. The V segment lost 2 bases and the J segment 7 bases; nucleotides outside the gene matches: 8. The DNA of the CDR3 is TGTGCCAGCAGCTTACCGGACAGGGGTTTCGGCGGGGAGCTGTTTTTT. This sequence encodes CASSLPDRGFGGELFF.

This clonotype was counted many times. The chain employs TRBV7-9 and TRBJ1-2; no clear D. V was trimmed by 3 bases and J by 1 base, leaving 9 bases between them. This CDR3 is built from 14 residues. Germline V lookup: CDR1 SEHNR, CDR2 FQNEAQ (reference sequence). CDR3 sequence (DNA): TGTGCCAGCAGCTTTGACGCGAATAACTATGGCTACACCTTC. It specifies CASSFDANNYGYTF.